Shown below are 17 T cell receptor beta chains from a single sample sequenced in a study of low-dose radiotherapy and immunotherapy resistance in tumors. The time point here: after trial treatment. Described treatment: LDRT plus nivolumab, ipilimumab, low-dose cyclophosphamide and aspirin (RACIN trial). First-strand cDNA relied on TRAV- and TRBV-specific primers spanning alpha and beta chains. The authors amplified TCRs for approximately 18 PCR cycles with a constant-region primer and a V-primer adapter. TCRdb passed the reads through MiXCR, listing each CDR3 protein once. This table holds about 30,000 distinct CDR3 sequences, about 53% found once. The sequencing used PBMCs, collected after low-dose radiotherapy plus immunotherapy. The receptor set was obtained from a male donor with gallbladder cancer.

The chain couples TRBV12-5 to TRBJ2-1; D not resolved. The CDR3 is 12 residues long. Germline loops: CDR1 LGHNT, CDR2 FRNRAP. The V end was cut by 4 bases, the J end by 10 bases, with 11 bases between. CDR3 residues: CASGSNSREQFF. Written as DNA, the CDR3 is TGTGCTAGTGGTTCGAACTCCAGAGAGCAGTTCTTC.

This rearrangement joins TRBV4-3 to TRBJ1-2, with D possibly being TRBD1 (6 bases). The CDR3 extends over 15 amino acids. Germline V gene sequence: CDR1 LGHNA, CDR2 YSLEER. With 0 bases removed from V and 8 bases from J, the gap between germline ends came to 16 bases. Written as DNA, the CDR3 is TGCGCCAGCAGCCAAGATGGGGGCGTCGTAGTCGGCTACACCTTC. This codes for CASSQDGGVVVGYTF.

In this sample, this clonotype is medium-sized. This rearrangement joins TRBV11-2 to TRBJ2-3; D gene uncertain. Trimming removed 5 bases from V and 3 bases from J, with 6 bases in between. The CDR3 has 12 amino acids. Germline V CDR1 and CDR2: SGHAT, FQNNGV. The DNA for the CDR3 is TGTGCCAGCAGCCTATGGACAGATACGCAGTATTTT. Protein sequence: CASSLWTDTQYF.

This clonotype ranks as medium-sized. The chain joins TRBV19 to TRBJ1-2; weak D call: TRBD1 (5 bases). The V and J ends lost 5 bases and 4 bases respectively, with 11 bases between them. CDR1 LNHDA and CDR2 SQIVND come from the germline V gene (reference sequence). The CDR3 is made up of 13 amino acids. For the CDR3, the DNA is TGTGCCAGTAGTCCCCGTGGGGCCTATGGCTACACCTTC. It codes for CASSPRGAYGYTF.

This clonotype occurred a few times. A far more abundant clone sits one base away, making this likely a read error. The chain links TRBV4-1 to TRBJ2-7, with 8 bases identical to TRBD1. Looked up from germline, CDR1 is MGHRA and CDR2 is YSYEKL. This CDR3 spans 14 amino acids. With 7 bases clipped from V and 7 bases from J, the junction kept 12 bases outside the gene matches. The CDR3 is CASNNQGALNEQYF. The DNA for the CDR3 is TGCGCCAGCAACAACCAGGGGGCGCTTAATGAGCAGTACTTC.

This clonotype is termed medium-sized. V is TRBV12-3 or TRBV12-4 and J is TRBJ1-2, with D possibly matching TRBD1 (5 bases). V was pared by 2 bases and J by 5 bases, with 12 bases between. The CDR3 is 14 amino acids. In nucleotides, the CDR3 is TGTGCCAGCAGTTTACAGGGAGTTGAGTATGGCTACACCTTC. Amino acid sequence: CASSLQGVEYGYTF.

V and J are TRBV15 and TRBJ2-1; 10 nucleotides align to TRBD2. The junction had 12 bases not matched to a gene; V was cut back by 0 bases and J by 10 bases. Germline V CDR1 and CDR2: LNHNV, YYDKDF (reference sequence). CDR3 length: 17 residues. The CDR3 DNA follows: TGTGCCACCAGCAGAGATCGGTCAGCGGGGGGGTTAAGGGAGCAGTTCTTC. Its translation: CATSRDRSAGGLREQFF.

This clonotype showed up many times. V is TRBV19 and J is TRBJ2-3; 7 bases are shared with TRBD1. The germline V gene has CDR1 LNHDA and CDR2 SQIVND (reference sequence). The CDR3 length is 17 residues. The V gene end was trimmed by 5 bases and the J gene end by 6 bases; junction bases not matched to a gene: 17. The CDR3 spells CASSGTRDSLPWDTQYF. Written as DNA, the CDR3 is TGTGCCAGTAGTGGAACCCGGGACAGTCTCCCGTGGGATACGCAGTATTTT.

This clonotype was counted many times. This chain uses TRBV29-1 with TRBJ2-7, with TRBD2 identical over 8 bases. V dropped 6 bases and J dropped 6; count of bases not matched to a gene: 10. The CDR3 sequence is 13 residues long. Germline values: CDR1 SQVTM, CDR2 ANQGSEA. The CDR3 region has the DNA TGCAGCGTCGGGAGGGGGGCATTCGTCGAGCAGTACTTC. This encodes CSVGRGAFVEQYF.

Notes on this clonotype: One base separates it from a far larger clone, so it is likely a read error. This chain links TRBV24-1 with TRBJ2-1; 8 bases are a match to TRBD2. Germline loops: CDR1 KGHDR, CDR2 SFDVKD. Germline trimming cut 3 bases from V and 13 bases from J; bases unmatched to any gene: 16. The CDR3 is 16 residues long. CDR3 amino acids: CATSDTMSGGQETQFF. CDR3 in DNA: TGTGCCACCAGTGATACTATGTCGGGGGGGCAAGAGACCCAGTTCTTC.

A note on this clonotype: Only one base separates this from a far larger clonotype, so it likely reflects a read error. The chain joins TRBV11-2 to TRBJ2-1; 9 nucleotides agree with TRBD2. J gave up 4 bases and V 5 bases, and 3 bases lay outside the gene matches. The CDR3 covers 14 residues. Germline CDR1 reads SGHAT; CDR2 reads FQNNGV. CDR3 coding DNA: TGTGCCAGCAGCCTGACTAGCGGTTACAATGAGCAGTTCTTC. Protein sequence: CASSLTSGYNEQFF. Together with reference TRBV11-2 and TRBJ2-1, the CDR3 gives the full variable domain: EAGVAQSPRYKIIEKRQSVAFWCNPISGHATLYWYQQILGQGPKLLIQFQNNGVVDDSQLPKDRFSAERLKGVDSTLKIQPAKLEDSAVYLCASSLTSGYNEQFFGPGTRLTVL.

This clonotype was picked up many times. V usage is TRBV7-3 and J usage is TRBJ2-2; the match to TRBD1 covers 7 bases. The germline gives CDR1 SGHTA, CDR2 FQGTGA. The J segment lost 4 bases and the V segment lost 8 bases, leaving 7 bases of the junction unmatched. This CDR3 has 14 residues. Written as DNA, the CDR3 is TGTGCCAGCGCGCTGCAGGGGGTCACCGGGGAGCTGTTTTTT. Protein sequence: CASALQGVTGELFF.

The chain has TRBV5-6 and TRBJ2-3, with D perhaps TRBD1 (6 bases). This CDR3 region has 15 residues. V dropped 0 bases and J dropped 1 base, with 9 bases sitting between them. Germline V gives CDR1 SGHDT, CDR2 YYEEEE. CDR3 protein: CASSLVGAGTDTQYF. The CDR3 region has the DNA TGTGCCAGCAGCTTGGTGGGGGCCGGCACAGATACGCAGTATTTT.

The chain has TRBV13 and TRBJ1-1; 7 bases are a match to TRBD1. Germline lookup yields CDR1 PRHDT and CDR2 FYEKMQ (reference sequence). V gave up 5 bases and J gave up 7 bases; unmatched junction bases: 16. CDR3 length: 16 amino acids. CDR3 loop: CASSPSPTGSTGEAFF. CDR3 DNA sequence: TGTGCCAGCAGCCCCTCGCCGACAGGGAGTACGGGTGAAGCTTTCTTT. Filled out from reference TRBV13 and TRBJ1-1, the complete variable domain reads AAGVIQSPRHLIKEKRETATLKCYPIPRHDTVYWYQQGPGQDPQFLISFYEKMQSDKGSIPDRFSAQQFSDYHSELNMSSLELGDSALYFCASSPSPTGSTGEAFFGQGTRLTVV.

The genes are TRBV11-2 and TRBJ2-3; 7 bases map to TRBD2. The V segment lost 2 bases and the J segment 6 bases; nucleotides outside the gene matches: 8. The CDR3 runs 15 residues. Germline V CDR1 and CDR2: SGHAT, FQNNGV. The CDR3 loop reads CASSLTGGNGDTQYF. The CDR3 nucleotides are TGTGCCAGCAGCTTAACCGGGGGGAATGGGGATACGCAGTATTTT.

A word on this clonotype: A read error is the likely source, as a far larger clone sits one nucleotide away. The rearrangement joins TRBV2 to TRBJ2-1, with a possible D match to TRBD2 (6 bases). V was shortened by 8 bases and J by 10 bases, with 18 bases between the two germline ends. The CDR3 length is 13 residues. The germline CDR1 and CDR2 sequences are SNHLY and FYNNEI. CDR3 DNA sequence: TGTGCCAGCGGCCGCGGGGTGGATAACGAGCAGTTCTTC. The encoded protein is CASGRGVDNEQFF.

By share, this clonotype ranks as medium-sized. The rearrangement joins TRBV27 to TRBJ1-4; 8 bases are shared with TRBD1. The germline V gene encodes CDR1 MNHEY and CDR2 SMNVEV (reference sequence). The ends lost 5 bases at V and 6 bases at J; junction bases unmatched: 5. The CDR3 has 14 amino acids. CDR3 bases: TGTGCCAGCAGTCGGACAGGGCCTTATGAAAAACTGTTTTTT. This sequence encodes CASSRTGPYEKLFF.